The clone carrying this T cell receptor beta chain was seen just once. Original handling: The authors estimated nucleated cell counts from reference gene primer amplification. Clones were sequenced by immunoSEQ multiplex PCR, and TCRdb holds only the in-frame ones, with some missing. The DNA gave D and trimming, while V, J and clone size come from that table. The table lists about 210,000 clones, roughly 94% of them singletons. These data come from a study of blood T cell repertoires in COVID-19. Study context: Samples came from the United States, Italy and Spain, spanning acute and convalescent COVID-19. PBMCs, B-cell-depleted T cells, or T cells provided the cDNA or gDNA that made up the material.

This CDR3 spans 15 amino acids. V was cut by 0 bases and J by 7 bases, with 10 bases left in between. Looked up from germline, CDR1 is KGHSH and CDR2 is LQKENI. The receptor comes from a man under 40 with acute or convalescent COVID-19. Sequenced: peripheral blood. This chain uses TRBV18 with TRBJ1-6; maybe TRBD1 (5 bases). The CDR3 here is CASSPPQGGNSPLHF. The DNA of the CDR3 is TGTGCCAGCTCACCACCCCAGGGTGGAAATTCACCCCTCCACTTT.